Sequencing of this T cell receptor (beta chain) was carried out in a study of siplizumab effects on memory and regulatory T cells. Assays captured around 97,000 TCR templates per sample. TCRdb keeps only in-frame clones here, not all; method: immunoSEQ multiplex PCR. The sample carries 100,000 or so clones, about 92% recorded once. This CDR3 comprises 16 residues. Germline-derived CDR1 and CDR2 are GTSNPN and SVGIG (reference sequence). V lost 2 bases, J lost 6 bases, and 7 bases stayed unmatched. The J gene is TRBJ1-6, the V gene TRBV30; TRBD1 matches at 10 bases. The sample comprised CD4+ T cells sorted from blood. The TCR sequence derives from a human donor in good health. The CDR3 spells CAWSWGQGIRNSPLHF. The CDR3 DNA is TGTGCCTGGAGTTGGGGACAGGGGATTCGTAATTCACCCCTCCACTTT.